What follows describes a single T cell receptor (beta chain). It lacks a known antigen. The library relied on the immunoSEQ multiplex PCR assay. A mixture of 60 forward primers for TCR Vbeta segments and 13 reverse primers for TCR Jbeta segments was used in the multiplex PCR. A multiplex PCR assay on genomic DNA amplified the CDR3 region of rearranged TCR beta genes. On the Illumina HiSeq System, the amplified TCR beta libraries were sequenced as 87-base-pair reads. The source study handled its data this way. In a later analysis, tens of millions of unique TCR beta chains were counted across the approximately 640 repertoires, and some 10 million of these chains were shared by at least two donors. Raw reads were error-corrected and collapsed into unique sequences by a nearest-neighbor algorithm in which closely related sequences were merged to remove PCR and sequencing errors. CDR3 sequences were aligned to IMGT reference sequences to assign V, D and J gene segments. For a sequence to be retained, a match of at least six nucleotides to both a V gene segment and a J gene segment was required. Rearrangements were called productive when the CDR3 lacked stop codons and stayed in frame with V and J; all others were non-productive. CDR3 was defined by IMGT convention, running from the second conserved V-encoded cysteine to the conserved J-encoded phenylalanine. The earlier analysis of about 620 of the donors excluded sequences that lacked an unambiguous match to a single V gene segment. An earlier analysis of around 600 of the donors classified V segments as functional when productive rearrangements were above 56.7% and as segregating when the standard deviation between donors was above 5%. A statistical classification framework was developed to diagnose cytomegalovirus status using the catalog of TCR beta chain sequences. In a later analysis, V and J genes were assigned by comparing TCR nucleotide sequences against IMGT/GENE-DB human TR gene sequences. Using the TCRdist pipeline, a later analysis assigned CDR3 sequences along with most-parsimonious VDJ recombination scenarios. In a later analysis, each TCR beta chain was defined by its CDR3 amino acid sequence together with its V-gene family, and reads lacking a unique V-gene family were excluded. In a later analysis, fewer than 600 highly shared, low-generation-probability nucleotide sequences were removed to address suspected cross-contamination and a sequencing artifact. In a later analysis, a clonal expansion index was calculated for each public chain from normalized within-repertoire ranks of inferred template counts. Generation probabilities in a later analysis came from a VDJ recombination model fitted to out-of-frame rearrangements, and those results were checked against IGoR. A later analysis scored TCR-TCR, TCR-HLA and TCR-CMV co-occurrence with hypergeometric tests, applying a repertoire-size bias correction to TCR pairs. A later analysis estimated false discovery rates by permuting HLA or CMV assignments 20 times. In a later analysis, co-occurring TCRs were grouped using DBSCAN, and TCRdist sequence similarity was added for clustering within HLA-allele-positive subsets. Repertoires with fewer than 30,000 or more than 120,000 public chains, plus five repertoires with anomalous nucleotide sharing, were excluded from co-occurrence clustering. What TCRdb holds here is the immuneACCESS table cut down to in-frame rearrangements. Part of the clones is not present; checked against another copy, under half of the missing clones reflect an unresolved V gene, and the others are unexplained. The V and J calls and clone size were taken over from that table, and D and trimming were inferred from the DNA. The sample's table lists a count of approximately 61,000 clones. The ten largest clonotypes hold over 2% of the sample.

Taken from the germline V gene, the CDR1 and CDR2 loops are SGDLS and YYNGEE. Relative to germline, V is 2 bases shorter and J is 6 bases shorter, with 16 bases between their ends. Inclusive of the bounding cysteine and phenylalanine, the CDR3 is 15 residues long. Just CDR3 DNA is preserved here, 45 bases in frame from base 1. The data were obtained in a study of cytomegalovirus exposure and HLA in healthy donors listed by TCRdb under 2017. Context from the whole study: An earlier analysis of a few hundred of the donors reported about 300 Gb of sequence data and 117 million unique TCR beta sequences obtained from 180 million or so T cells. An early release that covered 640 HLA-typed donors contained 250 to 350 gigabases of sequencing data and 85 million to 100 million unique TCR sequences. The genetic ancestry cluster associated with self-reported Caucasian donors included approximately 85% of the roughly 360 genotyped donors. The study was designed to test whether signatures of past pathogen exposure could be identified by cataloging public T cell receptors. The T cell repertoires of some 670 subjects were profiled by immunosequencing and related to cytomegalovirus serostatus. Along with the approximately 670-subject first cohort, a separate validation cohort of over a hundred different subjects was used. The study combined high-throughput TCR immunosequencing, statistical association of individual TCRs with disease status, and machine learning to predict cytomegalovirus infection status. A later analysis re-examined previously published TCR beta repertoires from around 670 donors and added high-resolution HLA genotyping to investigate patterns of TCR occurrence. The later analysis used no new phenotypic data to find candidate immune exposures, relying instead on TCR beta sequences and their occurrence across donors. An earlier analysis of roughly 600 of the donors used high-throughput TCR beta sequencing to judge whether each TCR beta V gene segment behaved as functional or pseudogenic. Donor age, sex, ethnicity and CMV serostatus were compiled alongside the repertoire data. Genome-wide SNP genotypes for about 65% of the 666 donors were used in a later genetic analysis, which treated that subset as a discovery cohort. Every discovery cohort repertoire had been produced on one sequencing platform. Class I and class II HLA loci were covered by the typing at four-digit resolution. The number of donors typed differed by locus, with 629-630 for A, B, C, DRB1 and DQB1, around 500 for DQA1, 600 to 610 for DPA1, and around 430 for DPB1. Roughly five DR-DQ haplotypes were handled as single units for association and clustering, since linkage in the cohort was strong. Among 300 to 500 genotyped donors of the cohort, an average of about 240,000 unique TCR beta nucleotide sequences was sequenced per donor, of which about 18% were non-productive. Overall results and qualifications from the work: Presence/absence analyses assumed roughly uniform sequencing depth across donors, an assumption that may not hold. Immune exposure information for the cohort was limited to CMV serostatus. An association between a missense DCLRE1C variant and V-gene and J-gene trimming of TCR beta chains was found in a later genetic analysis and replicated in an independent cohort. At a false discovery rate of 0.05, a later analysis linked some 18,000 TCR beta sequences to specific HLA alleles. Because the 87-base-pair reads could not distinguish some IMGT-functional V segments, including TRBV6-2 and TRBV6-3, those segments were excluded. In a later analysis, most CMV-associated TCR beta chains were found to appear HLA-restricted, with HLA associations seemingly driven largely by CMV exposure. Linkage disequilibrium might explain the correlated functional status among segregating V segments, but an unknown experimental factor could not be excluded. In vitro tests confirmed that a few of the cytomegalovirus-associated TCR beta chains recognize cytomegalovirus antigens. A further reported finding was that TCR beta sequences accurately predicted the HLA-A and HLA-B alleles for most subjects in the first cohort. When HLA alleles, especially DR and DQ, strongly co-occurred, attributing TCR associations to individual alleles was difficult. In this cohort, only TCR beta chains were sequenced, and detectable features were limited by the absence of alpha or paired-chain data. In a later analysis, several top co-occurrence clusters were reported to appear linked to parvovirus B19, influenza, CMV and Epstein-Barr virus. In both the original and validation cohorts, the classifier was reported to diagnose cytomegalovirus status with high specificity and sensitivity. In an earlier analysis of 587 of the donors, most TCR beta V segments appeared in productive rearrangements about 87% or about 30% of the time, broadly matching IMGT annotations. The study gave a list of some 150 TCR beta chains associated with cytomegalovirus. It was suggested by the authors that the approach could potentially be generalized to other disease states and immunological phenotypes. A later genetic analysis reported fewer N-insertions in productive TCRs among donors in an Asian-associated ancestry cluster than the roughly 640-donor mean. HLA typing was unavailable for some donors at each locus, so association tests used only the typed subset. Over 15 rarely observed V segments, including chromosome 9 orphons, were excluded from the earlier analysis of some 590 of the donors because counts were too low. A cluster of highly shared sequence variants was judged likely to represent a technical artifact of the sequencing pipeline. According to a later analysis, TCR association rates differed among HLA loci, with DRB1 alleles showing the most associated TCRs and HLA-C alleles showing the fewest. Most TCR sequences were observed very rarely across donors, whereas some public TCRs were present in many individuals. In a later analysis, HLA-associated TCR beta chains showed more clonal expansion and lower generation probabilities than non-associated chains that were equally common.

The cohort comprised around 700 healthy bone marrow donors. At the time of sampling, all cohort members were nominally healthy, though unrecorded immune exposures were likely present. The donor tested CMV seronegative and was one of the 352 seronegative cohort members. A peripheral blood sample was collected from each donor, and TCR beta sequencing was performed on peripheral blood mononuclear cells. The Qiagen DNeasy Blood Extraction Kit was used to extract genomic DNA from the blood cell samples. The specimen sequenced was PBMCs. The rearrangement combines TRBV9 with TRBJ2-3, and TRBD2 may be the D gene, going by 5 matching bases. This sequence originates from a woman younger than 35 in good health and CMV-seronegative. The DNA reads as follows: TGTGCCAGCAGCGTGGTATCGGGGAGCGGCGATACGCAGTATTTT. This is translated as CASSVVSGSGDTQYF.